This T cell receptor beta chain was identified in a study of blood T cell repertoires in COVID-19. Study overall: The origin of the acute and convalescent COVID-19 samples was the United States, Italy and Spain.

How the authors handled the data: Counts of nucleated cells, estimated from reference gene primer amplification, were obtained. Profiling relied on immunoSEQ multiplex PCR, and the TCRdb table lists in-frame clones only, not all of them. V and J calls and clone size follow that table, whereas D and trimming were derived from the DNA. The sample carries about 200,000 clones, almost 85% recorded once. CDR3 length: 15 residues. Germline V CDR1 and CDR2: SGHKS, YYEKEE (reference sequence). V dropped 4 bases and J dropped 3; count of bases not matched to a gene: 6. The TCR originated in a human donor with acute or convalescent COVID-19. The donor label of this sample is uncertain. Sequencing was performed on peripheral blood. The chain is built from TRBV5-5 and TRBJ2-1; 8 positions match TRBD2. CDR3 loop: CASSVLAELYNEQFF. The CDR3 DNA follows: TGTGCCAGCAGCGTACTAGCGGAGCTCTACAATGAGCAGTTCTTC.